This T cell receptor beta chain was recovered during a study of human T cells and chemical hapten exposure. V dropped 6 bases and J dropped 5 bases, with 17 bases sitting between them. This CDR3 has 16 residues. CDR1 is MNHNS and CDR2 is SASEGT in the germline V gene. A single record per CDR3 protein comes from TCRdb applying MiXCR to the RACE reads. This table holds under 200,000 distinct CDR3 sequences, roughly 30% found once. The time point here: pre-sensitization, week 0. Treatment meaning: therapeutic diphenylcyclopropenone sensitization with weekly scalp DPC. This TCR came from a woman aged 25 to 39 with alopecia areata. Some clones in this sample may be carry-over from other donors' samples. This chain links TRBV6-1 with TRBJ2-6; tentatively, D is TRBD1 (6 bases). The source was whole blood, collected in connection with sensitization to the hapten diphenylcyclopropenone (DPC). The CDR3 here is CASREVQGFRANVLTF. The DNA for the CDR3 is TGTGCCAGCAGAGAGGTACAGGGCTTTAGGGCCAACGTCCTGACTTTC.